These 21 T cell receptor beta chains share one sample of origin, sequenced in a study of T cells in women clearing cervical HPV infection. Produced via immunoSEQ multiplex PCR; TCRdb's table is partial and in-frame only. Found here are around 19,000 clones; the top ten clones hold about 15%. Sequencing was done on a sample of blood buffy coat. The receptors were gathered from a woman aged 18 to 69 with a cervical HPV16 infection that either progressed to CIN3+ or cleared (not recorded which).

As regards this clone: The missing CDR3 end, 3 residues past where the read stops, is filled in from the germline J gene. The chain uses TRBV5-1 and TRBJ2-2, with a tentative D call TRBD1 (5 bases). CDR1 and CDR2 from the germline V gene are SGHRS and YFSETQ. This CDR3 contains 14 residues. The CDR3 loop is CASSLRAGANVLFF. Incomplete CDR3 DNA: TGCGCCAGCAGCTTGAGGGCTGGGGCCAACGTG.

The CDR3 DNA, read in part, is TGTGCCAGCAGCCAATCGGAGGGTAGTCAGCCC. Translated, it gives CASSQSEGSQP. Given in full, the CDR3 is CASSQSEGSQPQHF. This chain joins TRBV16 and TRBJ1-5; D is unclear. The CDR3 end falls 3 residues outside the read, so it is completed with the germline J gene. The CDR3 loop spans 14 amino acids. Germline V gene data show CDR1 as KGHSY and CDR2 as FQNENV. V was pared by 0 bases and J by 6 bases, with 9 bases between.

As for this clone: The missing CDR3 end, 3 residues past where the read stops, is filled in from the germline J gene. The rearrangement links TRBV5-1 to TRBJ2-7, with 9 nucleotides matching TRBD1. This CDR3 comprises 14 residues. Germline CDR1 and CDR2: SGHRS and YFSETQ. The J segment lost 6 bases and the V segment lost 4 bases, leaving 8 bases of the junction unmatched. This CDR3 reads CASSMGQGGREQYF. The CDR3 DNA, read in part, is TGCGCCAGCAGCATGGGACAGGGCGGTCGCGAG.

In the case of this clone: The read ends 3 residues before the CDR3 terminus; that terminus is restored from the germline J gene. The chain recombines TRBV13 with TRBJ2-7; 9 nucleotides line up with TRBD1. With 5 bases clipped from V and 0 bases from J, the junction kept 5 bases outside the gene matches. The CDR3 has 15 residues. CDR1 is PRHDT and CDR2 is FYEKMQ in the germline V gene (reference sequence). The CDR3 here is CASSRQGVISYEQYF. The sequenced CDR3 bases are TGTGCCAGCAGCCGACAGGGGGTGATCTCCTACGAG.

In regard to this clone: The DNA ends 3 residues before the CDR3 does, and the rest of the CDR3 is filled in from the germline J gene. The chain uses TRBV4-1 and TRBJ2-5; a weak D match, TRBD1 (6 bases). V lost 0 bases, J lost 0 bases, and 14 bases lay in between. Germline V CDR1 and CDR2: MGHRA, YSYEKL. This CDR3 spans 17 amino acids. The CDR3 region is CASSQETGMAYQETQYF. CDR3 bases read: TGCGCCAGCAGCCAAGAAACAGGGATGGCGTACCAAGAGACC.

About this clone itself: The CDR3 extends 3 residues past the end of the read, so its final part is completed from the germline J gene. V usage is TRBV7-9 and J usage is TRBJ2-2; maybe TRBD2 (6 bases). The CDR3 is 14 amino acids. CDR1 is SEHNR and CDR2 is FQNEAQ in the germline V gene (reference sequence). The CDR3 DNA, read in part, is TGTGCCAGCAGCCCCGGGACTGATAATTCACCG. Translated, it gives CASSPGTDNSP. The CDR3, in full, reads CASSPGTDNSPLFF. Complete variable domain (other parts from reference TRBV7-9 and TRBJ2-2): DTGVSQNPRHKITKRGQNVTFRCDPISEHNRLYWYRQTLGQGPEFLTYFQNEAQLEKSRLLSDRFSAERPKGSFSTLEIQRTEQGDSAMYLCASSPGTDNSPLFFGEGSRLTVL.

In regard to this clone: The read terminates 3 residues ahead of where the CDR3 ends, so the germline J gene completes it. This chain joins TRBV7-3 and TRBJ2-2, with D hard to call. This CDR3 has 12 amino acids. Trimming took off 4 bases at V and 2 bases at J, with 2 bases between the two ends. Per the germline V gene, CDR1 is SGHTA and CDR2 is FQGTGA. CDR3 sequence: CASSSNTGELFF. CDR3 bases read: TGTGCCAGCAGCTCAAACACCGGGGAG.

Points on this clone: The read halts 3 residues ahead of the CDR3 end, with the missing end drawn from the germline J gene. This chain connects TRBV30 to TRBJ2-3; a possible D gene is TRBD1 (5 bases). This CDR3 is built from 11 residues. Per germline, CDR1 GTSNPN and CDR2 SVGIG (reference sequence). CDR3: CAWLDRETQYF. The sequenced part of the CDR3 DNA is TGTGCCTGGCTTGACAGAGAGACG. Full variable domain (missing parts from reference TRBV30 and TRBJ2-3): SQTIHQWPATLVQPVGSPLSLECTVEGTSNPNLYWYRQAAGRGLQLLFYSVGIGQISSEVPQNLSASRPQDRQFILSSKKLLLSDSGFYLCAWLDRETQYFGPGTRLTVL.

The CDR3 loop is CARGPRDRRQETQYF. The sequenced CDR3 bases are TGTGCCAGAGGACCCCGGGACAGGAGACAAGAGACC. This rearrangement joins TRBV5-3 to TRBJ2-5, with 8 bases lining up with TRBD1. The DNA ends 3 residues before the CDR3 does, and the rest of the CDR3 is filled in from the germline J gene. TRBV5-3 is an open reading frame whose function is uncertain. With V trimmed by 7 bases and J by 2 bases, 10 bases remained unmatched. The CDR3 runs to 15 residues.

Note on this clone: The CDR3 is cut off 3 residues early in the read; its end comes from the germline J gene. This chain joins TRBV6-1 and TRBJ2-4; maybe TRBD2 (6 bases). CDR1 MNHNS and CDR2 SASEGT come from the germline V gene. CDR3 length: 14 residues. CDR3 DNA (partial): TGTGCCAGCAGTGAGGGGGGTGCTAACTATGGT. This sequence encodes CASSEGGANYG. The CDR3 reads in full as CASSEGGANYGQYF.

As regards this clone: The read stops 3 residues short of the end of the CDR3; the missing end is completed from the germline J gene. The chain links TRBV20-1 to TRBJ2-5; 8 nucleotides agree with TRBD2. The ends lost 6 bases at V and 5 bases at J; junction bases unmatched: 5. This CDR3 comprises 12 residues. Germline-derived CDR1 and CDR2 are DFQATT and SNEGSKA (reference sequence). The CDR3 reads CSAYSGVETQYF. The CDR3 DNA, read in part, is TGCAGTGCATATAGCGGGGTGGAGACC.

To note about this clone: The read ends 3 residues shy of where the CDR3 ends; the end is completed using the germline J gene. The rearrangement uses TRBV20-1 and TRBJ2-5; TRBD2 agrees at 9 bases. This CDR3 spans 13 amino acids. CDR1 is DFQATT, CDR2 SNEGSKA, per germline (reference sequence). J gave up 0 bases and V 7 bases, and 3 bases lay outside the gene matches. The CDR3 bases that were read are TGCAGTGGCGCTAGCGGGGACCAAGAGACC. Translation gives CSGASGDQET. The CDR3 in full is CSGASGDQETQYF.

Regarding this clone: Read sequence stops 3 residues before the CDR3 end, and the germline J gene provides the missing end. Other nucleotide sequences in the sample specify the same CDR3. This chain uses TRBV18 with TRBJ1-2, with D possibly being TRBD1 (5 bases). Germline CDR1 KGHSH, CDR2 LQKENI. The CDR3 totals 15 residues. Trimming left V 2 bases short and J 2 bases short, with 12 bases between. The sequenced part of the CDR3 DNA is TGTGCCAGCTCACCAGACAGAACAAGCAACTATGGC. Translating it yields CASSPDRTSNYG. The entire CDR3 sequence reads CASSPDRTSNYGYTF.

Notes on this clone: The read gets to within 3 residues of the CDR3 end, and the germline J gene fills in the rest. The genes are TRBV30 and TRBJ2-3; 7 bases are shared with TRBD2. The CDR3 runs 15 residues. Germline V lookup: CDR1 GTSNPN, CDR2 SVGIG (reference sequence). The J segment lost 0 bases and the V segment lost 4 bases, leaving 7 bases of the junction unmatched. The CDR3 protein is CAWTGMGGSTDTQYF. The CDR3 DNA, read in part, is TGTGCCTGGACTGGAATGGGGGGGAGCACAGATACG. Variable domain in full (rest from reference TRBV30 and TRBJ2-3): SQTIHQWPATLVQPVGSPLSLECTVEGTSNPNLYWYRQAAGRGLQLLFYSVGIGQISSEVPQNLSASRPQDRQFILSSKKLLLSDSGFYLCAWTGMGGSTDTQYFGPGTRLTVL.

Of note for this clone: The DNA ends 3 residues before the CDR3 does, and the rest of the CDR3 is filled in from the germline J gene. The chain couples TRBV20-1 to TRBJ1-5, with unresolved D. The CDR3 totals 13 residues. Germline CDR1 and CDR2: DFQATT and SNEGSKA (reference sequence). V lost 3 bases to trimming and J lost 4 bases, with 10 bases between them. CDR3 loop: CSASAGRNQPQHF. The CDR3 DNA, read in part, is TGCAGTGCTAGTGCGGGGAGGAATCAGCCC.

Turning to this clone: The read falls 3 residues short of the CDR3 end, and the missing part is taken from the germline J gene. The chain carries TRBV19 and TRBJ1-4; D remains unclear. The CDR3 loop spans 14 amino acids. In germline, CDR1 is LNHDA, CDR2 SQIVND (reference sequence). V was clipped by 6 bases and J by 0 bases, with 8 bases between them. The CDR3 loop reads CASRKRPTNEKLFF. Partial CDR3 DNA: TGTGCCAGTAGAAAGCGCCCAACTAATGAAAAA.

CDR3 DNA, as far as it was read: TGTGCCAGCACCACTTTGGGCAGGGGCCTATACGAG. This gives the protein CASTTLGRGLYE. The full CDR3 sequence reads CASTTLGRGLYEQYF. This chain joins TRBV11-2 and TRBJ2-7, with D perhaps matching TRBD1 (6 bases). The read stops 3 residues short of the end of the CDR3; the missing end is completed from the germline J gene. In germline, CDR1 is SGHAT, CDR2 FQNNGV. V was pared by 7 bases and J by 4 bases, with 20 bases between. The CDR3 runs to 15 residues. Full variable domain (rest looked up from reference TRBV11-2 and TRBJ2-7): EAGVAQSPRYKIIEKRQSVAFWCNPISGHATLYWYQQILGQGPKLLIQFQNNGVVDDSQLPKDRFSAERLKGVDSTLKIQPAKLEDSAVYLCASTTLGRGLYEQYFGPGTRLTVT.

Note on this clone: The read is 3 residues too short to cover the CDR3 end, so that end is filled in from the germline J gene. The genes are TRBV20-1 and TRBJ2-1, with TRBD1 matching over 7 bases. CDR3 size: 13 residues. Germline loops: CDR1 DFQATT, CDR2 SNEGSKA (reference sequence). V lost 3 bases and J lost 5; bases outside the gene matches: 4. CDR3: CSASKGADNEQFF. The sequenced part of the CDR3 DNA is TGCAGTGCTAGCAAGGGGGCAGACAATGAG.

Judged by frequency, this clone is medium-sized (0.01 to 0.1%). The missing CDR3 end, 3 residues past where the read stops, is filled in from the germline J gene. The chain has TRBV19 and TRBJ1-5; D gene uncertain. V was trimmed by 1 base and J by 3 bases, leaving 4 bases between them. Germline V gene sequence: CDR1 LNHDA, CDR2 SQIVND (reference sequence). The length of the CDR3 is 13 residues. The CDR3 region is CASSIGANQPQHF. Incomplete CDR3 DNA: TGTGCCAGTAGTATAGGGGCCAATCAGCCC.

On this clone itself: The read ends 3 residues before the CDR3 terminus; that terminus is restored from the germline J gene. The chain carries TRBV7-2 and TRBJ2-6; tentative D call: TRBD1 (6 bases). CDR3 length equals 15 residues. From germline, CDR1 is SGHTA and CDR2 FQGNSA. V was clipped by 7 bases and J by 2 bases, with 12 bases between them. The sequenced CDR3 bases are TGTGCCAGCACCCTGGGGGCTCCTGGGGCCAACGTC. The encoded protein is CASTLGAPGANV. The full CDR3 is CASTLGAPGANVLTF.

In regard to this clone: The read gets to within 3 residues of the CDR3 end, and the germline J gene fills in the rest. This chain uses TRBV18 with TRBJ1-2; D gene unclear. Germline V gene lookup returns CDR1 KGHSH and CDR2 LQKENI. The CDR3 covers 17 residues. CDR3 region: CASSPYDETILPRGYTF. CDR3 DNA (partial): TGTGCCAGCTCACCATACGATGAGACTATACTCCCGAGGGGC.